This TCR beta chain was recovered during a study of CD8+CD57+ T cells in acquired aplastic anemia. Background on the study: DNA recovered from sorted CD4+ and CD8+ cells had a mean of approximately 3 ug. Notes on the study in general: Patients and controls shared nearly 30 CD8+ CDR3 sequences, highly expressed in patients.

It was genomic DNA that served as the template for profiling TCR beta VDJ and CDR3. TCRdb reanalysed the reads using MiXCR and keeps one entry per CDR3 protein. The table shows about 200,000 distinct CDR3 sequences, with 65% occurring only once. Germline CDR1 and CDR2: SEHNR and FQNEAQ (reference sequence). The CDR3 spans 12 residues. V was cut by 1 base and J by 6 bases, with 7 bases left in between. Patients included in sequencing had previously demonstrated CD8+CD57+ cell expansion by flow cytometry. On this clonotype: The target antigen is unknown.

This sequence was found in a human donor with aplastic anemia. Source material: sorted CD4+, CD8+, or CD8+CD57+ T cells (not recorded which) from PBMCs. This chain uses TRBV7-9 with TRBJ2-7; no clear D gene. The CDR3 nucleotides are TGTGCCAGCAGCTTAGATTTTACCGAGCAGTACTTC. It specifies CASSLDFTEQYF.